These 30 T cell receptor delta chains originate from one sample sequenced in a study of gamma delta lymphoproliferative disorders and STAT genes (dated by TCRdb to the late 2010s). The library was built by means of multiplex PCR. Sequenced using an Illumina MiSeq. Clones were re-identified by TCRdb from the public reads with CATT, and rows with the same DNA were merged. The sample profile shows over a thousand delta-chain clones; approximately 2.9% of them were found once. 64% of the sample is taken by the ten largest. For TCR sequencing, genomic DNA was taken from peripheral blood mononuclear cells isolated from both patients and controls. Sequencing was done on a sample of blood. The receptors originated from a human donor with gamma-delta T-cell large granular lymphocyte leukemia.

Comment on this clone: For this DNA, TCRdb reports the protein of a much larger clone, which diverges at residue 17, most likely from a read error; the protein presented here is translated directly from the DNA. The rearrangement joins TRDV1 to TRDJ1; TRDD2 or TRDD3 may be the D gene (9 bases each). V was cut by 1 base and J by 11 bases, with 41 bases left in between. CDR3 size: 22 residues. Germline V CDR1 and CDR2: TSWWSYY, QGS. CDR3 in DNA: TGTGCTCTTGGGGAACGCGCGCCTTCCTACAGAATACGGGGGATACCAAGGAATGAGCTCATCTTT. Encoded protein: CALGERAPSYRIRGIPRNELIF.

This clone was detected a few times. TCRdb shows a much larger clone's protein in place of this DNA's translation, and the two differ at residue 8, likely through a read error; the protein shown is translated from the DNA. The rearrangement uses TRDV3 and TRDJ1, with 9 bases identical to TRDD3. The CDR3 has 14 amino acids. CDR1 TVYSNPD and CDR2 GDNSRS come from the germline V gene (reference sequence). V shed 3 bases, J shed 4 bases, and the junction held 9 bases outside the gene matches. The CDR3 sequence: CALGLGDGGDKLIF. The DNA of the CDR3 is TGTGCCTTAGGTCTGGGGGATGGGGGCGATAAACTCATCTTT.

This clone has more than one count but fewer than ten. It is likely a read error: a sequence one base away is far more abundant. Other DNA sequences from this sample encode an identical CDR3 as well. This chain connects TRAV38-2/DV8 to TRDJ1; 9 bases agree with TRDD2. Germline values: CDR1 TSESDYY, CDR2 QEAYKQQN. CDR3 length equals 21 residues. CDR3 nucleotide sequence: TGTGCTTATAGGAGCCCGGCCTTCCTACCGTACTGGGGATCTCGTACCGACAAACTCATCTTT. Amino acids: CAYRSPAFLPYWGSRTDKLIF.

Points on this clone: This DNA's translation and the protein TCRdb lists, from a much larger clone, do not match at residue 13, likely due to a read error; the protein shown is translated from the DNA. This chain uses TRDV1 with TRDJ1; 8 bases map to TRDD3. This CDR3 is 15 amino acids long. Per germline, CDR1 TSWWSYY and CDR2 QGS. CDR3 protein: CALGEHTAGGHKHIF. The CDR3 DNA reads TGTGCTCTTGGGGAACACACGGCTGGGGGACATAAACACATCTTT.

This clone has only a few counts. The protein held in TCRdb is that of a much larger clone and does not match this DNA's translation at residue 7, likely because of a read error; the protein shown is translated from the DNA. V usage is TRDV1 and J usage is TRDJ1, with D perhaps TRDD2 (5 bases). The CDR3 covers 19 residues. Per the germline V gene, CDR1 is TSWWSYY and CDR2 is QGS. V was shortened by 2 bases and J by 0 bases, with 22 bases between the two germline ends. In DNA, the CDR3 is TGTGCTCTTGGGGAAGCCGTTCCCTACCAGCCTTCGTACACCGATAAACTCATCTTT. Translated, it gives CALGEAVPYQPSYTDKLIF.

This clone was seen more than once but under ten times. TCRdb shows a much larger clone's protein in place of this DNA's translation, and the two differ at residue 12, likely through a read error; the protein shown is translated from the DNA. The identical CDR3 is also encoded by other nucleotide sequences in the sample. V gene TRAV38-2/DV8 combines with J gene TRDJ1; TRDD2 agrees at 9 bases. V gave up 1 base and J gave up 2 bases; unmatched junction bases: 21. This CDR3 contains 21 residues. CDR1 and CDR2 (germline): TSESDYY, QEAYKQQN. The CDR3 protein is CAYRSPAFLPYRGSRTDKLIF. For the CDR3, the DNA is TGTGCTTATAGGAGCCCGGCCTTCCTACCGTACAGGGGATCTCGTACCGATAAACTCATCTTT.

On this clone: TCRdb pairs this DNA with a much larger clone's protein that differs at residue 5, likely a read error; the protein shown was translated from the DNA. This chain connects TRDV1 to TRDJ1, with TRDD3 matching over 8 bases. V lost 4 bases and J lost 6; bases outside the gene matches: 10. Per germline, CDR1 TSWWSYY and CDR2 QGS. The length of the CDR3 is 15 residues. The CDR3 spells CALGGHTAGGHKLIF. The CDR3 region has the DNA TGTGCTCTTGGGGGACACACGGCTGGGGGACATAAACTCATCTTT.

This clone was counted at least ten times. The chain recombines TRDV1 with TRDJ1, with TRDD3 matching over 7 bases. With V trimmed by 0 bases and J by 2 bases, 33 bases remained unmatched. In germline, CDR1 is TSWWSYY, CDR2 QGS. The CDR3 sequence is 25 residues long. For the CDR3, the DNA is TGTGCTCTTGGGGAACTAAGTCCCTTGATTATTTCAGGATTGAGGGGGATTATTAGAACCGATAAACTCATCTTT. The encoded protein is CALGELSPLIISGLRGIIRTDKLIF.

As for this clone: TCRdb's protein for this DNA is that of a much larger clone and differs from the translation at residue 8, likely a read error; the protein shown is the DNA translation. J gene TRDJ1 was identified, but the V gene was not called. The CDR3 spans 16 residues. Here the CDR3 DNA reads TGTGCCTCCCCCAGGAGGTGGAGGCTCACTACCGATAAACTCATCTTT. Its protein is CASPRRWRLTTDKLIF.

This clone came up a few times. A far larger clone differs by one base, so this is likely a read error. The DNA for the CDR3 is TGTGCTCTTGGGGAACTAGGGGAATCCTACTGGGGGCCCCTCACCGATAAACTCATCTTT. Its translation: CALGELGESYWGPLTDKLIF. The chain employs TRDV1 and TRDJ1; TRDD3 matches 8 bases. Germline values: CDR1 TSWWSYY, CDR2 QGS. The CDR3 is 20 amino acids. The V and J ends lost 0 bases and 1 base, in that order; junction bases with no gene match: 16.

This clone was picked up a small number of times. The TCRdb protein, from a much larger clone, departs from this DNA's translation at residue 6, likely by read error; the protein shown derives from the DNA. The chain uses TRDV1 and TRDJ1; D is unclear. This CDR3 has 12 residues. Germline lookup yields CDR1 TSWWSYY and CDR2 QGS. Deletions cut 2 bases from V and 10 bases from J, with 11 bases between. CDR3 loop: CALGEKEGRLIF. CDR3 coding DNA: TGTGCTCTTGGGGAAAAGGAGGGAAGACTCATCTTT.

Points on this clone: A single base is all that separates this from a far larger clone, so a read error is likely. The V gene went uncalled, while the J gene is TRDJ1; the table assigns TRDD3, which was not confirmed against the DNA. This CDR3 is built from 26 residues. The CDR3 loop reads CAFGKTAIYAGGVWGILVLYTDKLIF. CDR3 sequence (DNA): TGTGCTTTTGGGAAAACGGCTATATATGCGGGGGGGGTCTGGGGGATACTAGTGCTGTACACCGATAAACTCATCTTT.

This clone was recorded a few times. This chain uses TRDV1 with TRDJ1, with 11 bases identical to TRDD3. Germline lookup yields CDR1 TSWWSYY and CDR2 QGS. Trimming at V came to 4 bases and at J to 0 bases, leaving 16 bases not matched to a gene. CDR3 size: 20 residues. The CDR3 protein is CALGAAFIPGGYRYTDKLIF. The CDR3 bases are TGTGCTCTTGGGGCGGCCTTCATTCCTGGGGGATACCGGTACACCGATAAACTCATCTTT.

The gene calls are TRDV1 and TRDJ1; 8 bases are a match to TRDD3. This CDR3 is 17 amino acids long. From germline, CDR1 is TSWWSYY and CDR2 QGS. V shed 0 bases, J shed 2 bases, and the junction held 8 bases outside the gene matches. CDR3 residues: CALGELAPGGPTDKLIF. The CDR3 DNA follows: TGTGCTCTTGGGGAACTGGCCCCTGGGGGACCAACCGATAAACTCATCTTT.

The sample holds a few counts of this clone. With a far larger clone one base away, a read error is the likely cause. This sample includes further DNA sequences coding for the same CDR3. The chain has TRDV1 and TRDJ1; the D is unclear. Germline V lookup: CDR1 TSWWSYY, CDR2 QGS. This CDR3 region has 11 residues. Trimming removed 3 bases at V and 3 bases at J, with 2 bases between. The DNA of the CDR3 is TGTGCTCTTGGGGAGCCCGATAAACTCATCTTT. This translates into CALGEPDKLIF.

In its sample, this clone was seen a few times. TCRdb's entry gives the protein of a much larger clone, which mismatches this DNA's translation at residue 5, likely from a read error; the protein reported here is translated from the DNA. Other DNA sequences in this sample translate to the same CDR3. The CDR3 loop is CALGDREGRLIF. The DNA of the CDR3 is TGTGCTCTTGGGGATAGGGAGGGAAGACTCATCTTT. The chain combines TRDV1 with TRDJ1; D gene unclear. V shed 3 bases and J shed 10 bases, with 12 bases lying between them. The CDR3 length is 12 residues. The germline V gene has CDR1 TSWWSYY and CDR2 QGS.

This clone was found a few times. The amino acid sequence in TCRdb belongs to a much larger clone and departs from this DNA's translation at residue 3, likely a sequencing read error; the sequence shown is translated from the DNA. The genes are TRDV2 and TRDJ1; 8 nucleotides match TRDD3. Losses at the gene ends were 5 bases for V and 3 bases for J; bases not matched to a gene: 13. CDR3 size: 16 residues. In germline, CDR1 is GEAIGNYY, CDR2 EKD. This CDR3 reads CACGDWGLSGPDKLIF. CDR3 nucleotide sequence: TGTGCCTGTGGGGACTGGGGGTTGTCAGGTCCCGATAAACTCATCTTT.

Note on this clone: A far larger clone is just one base off, so this is likely a read error. Other DNA variants within this sample encode the same CDR3. The CDR3 DNA reads TGTGCCCTTGGGGAACGTCTCGATTTCCTACGGATTACCTGGGCCCAAAGATGCGATAAACTCATCTTT. Its translation is CALGERLDFLRITWAQRCDKLIF. The rearrangement joins TRDV1 to TRDJ1; 7 nucleotides align to TRDD2. This CDR3 region has 23 residues. Germline V lookup: CDR1 TSWWSYY, CDR2 QGS.

This clone was counted between two and nine times. TCRdb has a much larger clone's protein, which differs at residue 17 from the translation of this DNA, likely because of a read error; what is shown is the protein translated from the DNA. This chain connects TRAV29/DV5 to TRDJ1; TRDD3 matches 9 bases. This CDR3 contains 19 residues. The V gene's germline CDR1 is NSMFDY and CDR2 ISSIKDK. The CDR3 reads CAASFSPLGDPWYTDKFIF. CDR3 DNA: TGTGCAGCAAGCTTTTCCCCACTGGGGGACCCCTGGTACACCGATAAATTCATCTTT.

This clone was observed a few times. Only one base separates this from a far larger clonotype, so it likely reflects a read error. The V call is TRDV1, the J call TRDJ1, with D unresolved. The CDR3 extends over 11 amino acids. Trimming shortened V by 0 bases and J by 4 bases, and 0 bases separated the two germline ends. Germline V gene lookup returns CDR1 TSWWSYY and CDR2 QGS. CDR3 nucleotides: TGTGCTCTTGGGGAACTCGATAAACTCATCTTT. Residues: CALGELDKLIF.

This clone was counted only a few times. TCRdb's protein, taken from a much larger clone, differs from this DNA's translation at residue 12, likely owing to a read error; the protein displayed comes from the DNA. The chain is built from TRDV1 and TRDJ1; no firm D call. The CDR3 has 16 residues. Germline V lookup: CDR1 TSWWSYY, CDR2 QGS. The CDR3 DNA reads TGTGCTCTTGGGGAACAACCCGGGGCGTACACCAATAAACTCATCTTT. This encodes CALGEQPGAYTNKLIF.

This clone was detected ten times or more. The genes are TRDV1 and TRDJ1; D is perhaps TRDD2 or TRDD3 (7 bases each). In germline, CDR1 is TSWWSYY, CDR2 QGS. The germline V and J ends were trimmed by 2 bases and 0 bases, with 31 bases remaining between them. This CDR3 comprises 22 residues. As DNA, the CDR3 is TGTGCTCTTGGGGAATTCCTACGACTGGGGCTTAACATTGCCACGTACACCGATAAACTCATCTTT. Amino acid sequence: CALGEFLRLGLNIATYTDKLIF.

Sample share makes this clone medium-sized (0.01 to 0.1%). It is likely a read error: a sequence one base away is far more abundant. At the DNA level, this CDR3 is encoded by other sequences in the same sample as well. The genes are TRAV29/DV5 and TRDJ1; 10 nucleotides match TRDD3. The CDR3 length is 17 residues. Germline V lookup: CDR1 NSMFDY, CDR2 ISSIKDK. DNA for the CDR3: TGTGCAGCAACTTCCTCGTACTGGGGGATCTACACCGATAAACTCATTTTT. As protein: CAATSSYWGIYTDKLIF. The full variable domain, with the rest looked up from reference TRAV29/DV5 and TRDJ1, is DQQVKQNSPSLSVQEGRISILNCDYTNSMFDYFLWYKKYPAEGPTFLISISSIKDKNEDGRFTVFLNKSAKHLSLHIVPSQPGDSAVYFCAATSSYWGIYTDKLIFGKGTRVTVEP.

CDR3 amino acids: CASLCLPSPNTDKLIF. The DNA of the CDR3 is TGTGCTTCATTGTGCCTTCCTTCTCCTAACACCGATAAACTCATCTTT. No V gene call is available, although the J gene is TRDJ1; no DNA check was done on the table's D call, TRDD2. The CDR3 length is 16 residues.

On this clone: TCRdb records a much larger clone's protein for this DNA, with a difference at residue 9 that likely arises from a read error; the protein given is the translation of the DNA. The chain joins TRDV1 to TRDJ1, with 12 bases aligning to TRDD3. Germline V gene data show CDR1 as TSWWSYY and CDR2 as QGS. The junction had 21 bases not matched to a gene; V was cut back by 0 bases and J by 1 base. The CDR3 has 23 residues. The CDR3 DNA reads as TGTGCTCTTGGGGAACTGAAATTGCATTCCTTCCGCTACTGGGGGATACCCACCGATAAACTCATCTTT. Translated, it gives CALGELKLHSFRYWGIPTDKLIF.

The table lists this clone with a few counts. Other DNA sequences in this specimen translate into the identical CDR3. This chain joins TRAV29/DV5 and TRDJ1, with 8 bases identical to TRDD3. The CDR3 length is 17 residues. The V and J ends lost 3 bases and 1 base, in that order; junction bases with no gene match: 14. The germline gives CDR1 NSMFDY, CDR2 ISSIKDK. In nucleotides, the CDR3 is TGTGCAGCAACTTCCTCGTACTGGGGGTCCCTCACCGATAAACTCATCTTT. Translating it yields CAATSSYWGSLTDKLIF.

Worth noting for this clone: Since a far larger clone is one base different, this is likely a read error. It is unclear where the CDR3 begins or ends on the DNA, so no DNA is shown, and the CDR3 is as TCRdb lists it. Other DNA sequences in this specimen translate into the identical CDR3. CDR3 amino acids: CSVLLCSKRVTAQLFF. The J gene is TRDJ2, the V gene TRAV29/DV5. The CDR3 has 16 residues if both end residues are counted. From germline, CDR1 is NSMFDY and CDR2 ISSIKDK.

This clone was detected a few times. A far larger clone is off by one base, so a read error is likely. Other DNA sequences from this sample encode an identical CDR3 as well. V gene TRDV3 combines with J gene TRDJ1, with 7 bases identical to TRDD3. Germline V gene sequence: CDR1 TVYSNPD, CDR2 GDNSRS (reference sequence). The CDR3 has 15 amino acids. Unmatched junction bases numbered 9, after V lost 2 bases and J lost 0 bases. In nucleotides, the CDR3 is TGTGCCTTTGCTAGAGGGATACTAAACACCGATAAACTCATCTTT. It specifies CAFARGILNTDKLIF.

In its sample, this clone was seen many times. The chain employs TRDV1 and TRDJ1; a weak D match, TRDD3 (6 bases). Germline assignment: CDR1 TSWWSYY and CDR2 QGS. The germline V and J ends were trimmed by 1 base and 0 bases, with 18 bases remaining between them. The CDR3 runs 18 residues. CDR3 region: CALGERLPGGEYTDKLIF. As DNA, the CDR3 is TGTGCTCTTGGGGAACGGTTACCCGGGGGGGAATACACCGATAAACTCATCTTT.

As regards this clone: TCRdb shows a much larger clone's protein in place of this DNA's translation, and the two differ at residue 15, likely through a read error; the protein shown is translated from the DNA. V is TRDV1 and J is TRDJ1, with TRDD3 matching 8 bases. The germline gives CDR1 TSWWSYY, CDR2 QGS. This CDR3 is 18 amino acids long. The chain's CDR3 is CALGELLLRSGGSDELIF. The CDR3 DNA follows: TGTGCTCTTGGGGAACTCCTCCTACGTAGTGGGGGATCCGATGAACTCATCTTT.